A single sample is the source of the 15 T cell receptor beta chains below, sequenced in a study of blood T cell repertoires in COVID-19. Sequencing used immunoSEQ multiplex PCR; TCRdb keeps in-frame clones, though not all of them. The data contain around 50,000 clones, over 75% of them singletons. Sample: peripheral blood. The receptors shown here come from a man aged 45-65 years with active COVID-19.

V usage is TRBV28 and J usage is TRBJ1-1, with 7 bases identical to TRBD1. V shed 6 bases, J shed 3 bases, and the junction held 1 base outside the gene matches. CDR3 length equals 12 residues. CDR1 is MDHEN, CDR2 SYDVKM, per germline. The CDR3 loop is CASRQGDTEAFF. DNA for the CDR3: TGTGCCAGCAGGCAGGGGGACACTGAAGCTTTCTTT.

The chain joins TRBV7-2 to TRBJ1-4; TRBD1 is a possible D gene (6 bases). Trimming removed 1 base from V and 7 bases from J, with 16 bases in between. Germline CDR1 and CDR2: SGHTA and FQGNSA. The CDR3 runs 16 residues. This chain's CDR3 is CASSLVVGQMGEKLFF. The CDR3 region has the DNA TGTGCCAGCAGCTTAGTCGTAGGACAGATGGGTGAAAAACTGTTTTTT.

This sequence joins TRBV18 and TRBJ2-5; 8 bases line up with TRBD2. V lost 3 bases and J lost 5; bases outside the gene matches: 5. CDR1 KGHSH and CDR2 LQKENI come from the germline V gene. The CDR3 runs 14 residues. Written as DNA, the CDR3 is TGTGCCAGCTCACCCGGACTAGCAGGGGAGACCCAGTACTTC. Translated: CASSPGLAGETQYF. Filled out from reference TRBV18 and TRBJ2-5, the complete variable domain reads NAGVMQNPRHLVRRRGQEARLRCSPMKGHSHVYWYRQLPEEGLKFMVYLQKENIIDESGMPKERFSAEFPKEGPSILRIQQVVRGDSAAYFCASSPGLAGETQYFGPGTRLLVL.

The chain combines TRBV28 with TRBJ1-2, with 7 bases identical to TRBD1. Germline V CDR1 and CDR2: MDHEN, SYDVKM. V gave up 5 bases and J gave up 4 bases; unmatched junction bases: 7. There are 14 residues in the CDR3. The CDR3 loop reads CASSRGGQLYGYTF. CDR3 bases: TGTGCCAGCAGTCGGGGGGGACAGCTCTATGGCTACACCTTC.

This chain joins TRBV5-1 and TRBJ2-7; maybe TRBD1 (6 bases). This CDR3 comprises 13 residues. V lost 7 bases, J lost 1 base, and 12 bases lay in between. Germline loops: CDR1 SGHRS, CDR2 YFSETQ. CDR3 nucleotides: TGCGCCAGCCGACCTACAGGGTCCTACGAGCAGTACTTC. Translating gives CASRPTGSYEQYF.

This clone came up once. V and J are TRBV19 and TRBJ1-2, with 12 nucleotides matching TRBD1. Losses at the gene ends were 6 bases for V and 0 bases for J; bases not matched to a gene: 8. Germline assignment: CDR1 LNHDA and CDR2 SQIVND (reference sequence). The CDR3 is made up of 17 amino acids. DNA of the CDR3: TGTGCCAGTAGCACCCGGGACAGGGGGCTAACTAACTATGGCTACACCTTC. Translated, it gives CASSTRDRGLTNYGYTF.

This clone was counted only a few times. The chain has TRBV5-1 and TRBJ2-1; no clear D. V lost 2 bases, J lost 0 bases, and 9 bases lay in between. The CDR3 extends over 15 amino acids. From germline, CDR1 is SGHRS and CDR2 YFSETQ. The CDR3 protein is CASSFEVSSYNEQFF. The CDR3 nucleotides read TGCGCCAGCAGCTTTGAAGTGAGCTCCTACAATGAGCAGTTCTTC.

The rearrangement uses TRBV9 and TRBJ2-5; perhaps TRBD2 as D (5 bases). This CDR3 has 13 residues. The V gene's germline CDR1 is SGDLS and CDR2 YYNGEE. V lost 3 bases and J lost 1, with 7 bases in between. The CDR3 region is CASSAGIQETQYF. Here the CDR3 DNA reads TGTGCCAGCAGCGCCGGGATCCAAGAGACCCAGTACTTC. Full variable domain (remainder filled in from reference TRBV9 and TRBJ2-5): DSGVTQTPKHLITATGQRVTLRCSPRSGDLSVYWYQQSLDQGLQFLIQYYNGEERAKGNILERFSAQQFPDLHSELNLSSLELGDSALYFCASSAGIQETQYFGPGTRLLVL.

This clone was found a few times. The chain is built from TRBV19 and TRBJ2-7, with TRBD2 identical over 10 bases. Per the germline V gene, CDR1 is LNHDA and CDR2 is SQIVND (reference sequence). CDR3 length: 20 residues. Trimming cost V 4 bases and J 2 bases; bases outside gene matches: 20. The CDR3 protein is CASSKGAWGAPSGSPYEQYF. The CDR3 DNA follows: TGTGCCAGTAGTAAAGGGGCCTGGGGGGCACCTAGCGGGAGCCCCTACGAGCAGTACTTC.

This chain links TRBV6-2 or TRBV6-3 with TRBJ1-1, with TRBD1 matching 8 bases. The CDR3 is made up of 17 amino acids. In germline, CDR1 is MNHEY, CDR2 SVGEGT. With V trimmed by 5 bases and J by 1 base, 12 bases remained unmatched. The CDR3 sequence is CASSQTKTGESNTEAFF. The CDR3 DNA sequence: TGTGCCAGCAGTCAGACCAAGACAGGGGAGTCGAACACTGAAGCTTTCTTT.

This rearrangement joins TRBV7-2 to TRBJ2-7; 9 bases line up with TRBD1. With V trimmed by 4 bases and J by 4 bases, 8 bases remained unmatched. Germline-derived CDR1 and CDR2 are SGHTA and FQGNSA. The CDR3 runs 15 residues. The CDR3 nucleotides are TGTGCCAGCAGCTCTAACAGGGGGCTAGGGTACGAGCAGTACTTC. Amino acids: CASSSNRGLGYEQYF. Combining the CDR3 with reference TRBV7-2 and TRBJ2-7 gives the whole variable domain GAGVSQSPSNKVTEKGKDVELRCDPISGHTALYWYRQSLGQGLEFLIYFQGNSAPDKSGLPSDRFSAERTGGSVSTLTIQRTQQEDSAVYLCASSSNRGLGYEQYFGPGTRLTVT.

V usage is TRBV4-2 and J usage is TRBJ1-2; 10 bases fit TRBD1. The ends lost 3 bases at V and 3 bases at J; junction bases unmatched: 7. Germline V lookup: CDR1 LGHNA, CDR2 YNFKEQ. The CDR3 is made up of 16 amino acids. The CDR3 here is CASSQKYGTGDYGYTF. DNA for the CDR3: TGTGCCAGCAGCCAGAAGTATGGGACAGGGGACTATGGCTACACCTTC.

V usage is TRBV5-4 and J usage is TRBJ1-1; tentative D call: TRBD1 (6 bases). The CDR3 extends over 14 amino acids. Germline V gene lookup returns CDR1 SGHNT and CDR2 YYREEE (reference sequence). The germline V and J ends were trimmed by 4 bases and 0 bases, with 10 bases remaining between them. CDR3 DNA sequence: TGTGCCAGCAGCGGCCAGGGGATGAACACTGAAGCTTTCTTT. Translation gives CASSGQGMNTEAFF.

The chain is built from TRBV6-5 and TRBJ1-6, with TRBD1 as a possible D gene (6 bases). The CDR3 is made up of 16 amino acids. Germline CDR1 and CDR2: MNHEY and SVGAGI. The V gene lost 0 bases and the J gene lost 7 bases, with 13 bases spanning the gap. The CDR3 DNA is TGTGCCAGCAGTTACTCCCGGGGGGCCGGGAATTCACCCCTCCACTTT. It translates to CASSYSRGAGNSPLHF.

The chain is built from TRBV28 and TRBJ1-4; possible D gene TRBD1, 5 bases. This CDR3 has 14 amino acids. CDR1 MDHEN and CDR2 SYDVKM come from the germline V gene. Trimming shortened V by 3 bases and J by 4 bases, and 9 bases separated the two germline ends. CDR3 in amino acids: CASSFGGGNEKLFF. In nucleotides, the CDR3 is TGTGCCAGCAGTTTTGGGGGGGGTAATGAAAAACTGTTTTTT.